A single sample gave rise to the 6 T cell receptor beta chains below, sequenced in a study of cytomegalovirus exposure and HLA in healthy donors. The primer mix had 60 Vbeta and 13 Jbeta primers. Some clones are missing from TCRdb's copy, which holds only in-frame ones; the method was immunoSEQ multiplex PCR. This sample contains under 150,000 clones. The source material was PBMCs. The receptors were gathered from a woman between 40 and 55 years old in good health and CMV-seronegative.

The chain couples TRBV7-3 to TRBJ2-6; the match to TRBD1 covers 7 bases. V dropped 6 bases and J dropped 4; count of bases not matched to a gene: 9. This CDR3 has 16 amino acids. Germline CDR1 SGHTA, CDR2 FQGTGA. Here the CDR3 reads CASRDTGARGANVLTF. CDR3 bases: TGTGCCAGCAGGGATACAGGGGCCCGGGGGGCCAACGTCCTGACTTTC.

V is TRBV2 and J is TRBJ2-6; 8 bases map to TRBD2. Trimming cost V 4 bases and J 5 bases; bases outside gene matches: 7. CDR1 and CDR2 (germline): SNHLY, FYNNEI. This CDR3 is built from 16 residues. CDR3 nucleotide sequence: TGTGCCAGCAGTGTCGACGGGGGGGTATGGGCCAACGTCCTGACTTTC. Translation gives CASSVDGGVWANVLTF.

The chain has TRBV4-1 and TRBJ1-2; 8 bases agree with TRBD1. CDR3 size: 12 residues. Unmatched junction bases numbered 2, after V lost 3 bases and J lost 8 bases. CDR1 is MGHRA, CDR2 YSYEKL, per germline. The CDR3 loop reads CASSQGQVGYTF. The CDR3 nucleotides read TGCGCCAGCAGCCAGGGACAGGTGGGCTACACCTTC.

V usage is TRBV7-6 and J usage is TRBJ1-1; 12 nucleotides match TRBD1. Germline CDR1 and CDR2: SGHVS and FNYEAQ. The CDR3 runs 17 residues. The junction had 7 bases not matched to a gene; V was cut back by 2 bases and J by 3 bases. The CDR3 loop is CASSLWGGQGAHTEAFF. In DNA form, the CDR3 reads TGTGCCAGCAGCTTATGGGGGGGACAGGGGGCGCACACTGAAGCTTTCTTT.

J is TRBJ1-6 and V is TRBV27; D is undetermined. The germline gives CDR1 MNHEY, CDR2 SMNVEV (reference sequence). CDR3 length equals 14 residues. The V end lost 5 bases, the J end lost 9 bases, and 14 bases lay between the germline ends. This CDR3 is CASSGREKSSPLHF. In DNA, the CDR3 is TGTGCCAGCAGTGGCCGGGAGAAGAGTTCACCCCTCCACTTT.

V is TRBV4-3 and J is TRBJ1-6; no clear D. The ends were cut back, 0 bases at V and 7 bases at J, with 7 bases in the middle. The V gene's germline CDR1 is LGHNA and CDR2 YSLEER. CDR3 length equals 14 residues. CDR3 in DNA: TGCGCCAGCAGCCAAGATTTTGAGAATTCACCCCTCCACTTT. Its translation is CASSQDFENSPLHF.